This TCR beta chain was sequenced during a study of T cell responses to AZD1222 COVID-19 vaccine. This clone appeared a single time. Repertoires were generated with immunoSEQ multiplex PCR, while TCRdb's copy carries only in-frame clones and drops some. The sample lists about 270,000 clones; approximately 94% were seen once. The CDR3 is made up of 14 amino acids. Germline loops: CDR1 SGHNT, CDR2 YYREEE (reference sequence). The V end lost 3 bases, the J end lost 5 bases, and 14 bases lay between the germline ends. The sequenced sample was peripheral blood, obtained 28 days after the second AZD1222 dose. The V and J genes are TRBV5-4 and TRBJ2-5, with D possibly TRBD2 on 6 matching bases. The origin of this receptor is an adult who received the AZD1222 COVID-19 vaccine. The chain's CDR3 is CASSSRDLRETQYF. As DNA, the CDR3 is TGTGCCAGCAGCTCACGGGACTTACGGGAGACCCAGTACTTC.